This T cell receptor (beta chain) was obtained from a study of OX40 agonist ivuxolimab in advanced cancers. General study results and limits: There were, on average, more expanded clones in CD8+ T cells than in CD4+.

To note about this clone: The antigen is not known.

This table comes from immunoSEQ multiplex PCR, and its TCRdb copy is limited to in-frame clones, with some not included. The sample lists approximately 70,000 clones, 86% occurring once. The CDR3 is made up of 16 amino acids. The germline gives CDR1 SGHVS, CDR2 FNYEAQ. J gave up 1 base and V 5 bases, and 6 bases lay outside the gene matches. This rearrangement joins TRBV7-6 to TRBJ2-5, with 11 bases fitting TRBD2. Sequenced material: CD4+ or CD8+ T cells sorted from blood, taken in a trial of the OX40 agonist ivuxolimab. The sequence derives from an adult with an advanced solid tumor such as melanoma, head and neck, liver or kidney cancer. This chain's CDR3 is CASSPEGTSGQETQYF. As DNA, the CDR3 is TGTGCCAGCAGCCCCGAGGGGACTAGCGGCCAAGAGACCCAGTACTTC.